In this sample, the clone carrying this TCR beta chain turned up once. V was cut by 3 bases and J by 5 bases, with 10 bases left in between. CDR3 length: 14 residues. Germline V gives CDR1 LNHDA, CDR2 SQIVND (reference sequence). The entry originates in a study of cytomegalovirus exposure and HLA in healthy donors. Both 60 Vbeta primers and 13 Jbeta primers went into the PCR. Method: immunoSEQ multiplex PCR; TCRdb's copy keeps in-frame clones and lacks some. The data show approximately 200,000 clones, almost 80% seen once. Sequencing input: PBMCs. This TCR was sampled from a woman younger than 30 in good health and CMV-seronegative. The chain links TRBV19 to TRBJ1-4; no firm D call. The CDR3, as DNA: TGTGCCAGTAGTATCGGGGATAGCAATGAAAAACTGTTTTTT. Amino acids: CASSIGDSNEKLFF.